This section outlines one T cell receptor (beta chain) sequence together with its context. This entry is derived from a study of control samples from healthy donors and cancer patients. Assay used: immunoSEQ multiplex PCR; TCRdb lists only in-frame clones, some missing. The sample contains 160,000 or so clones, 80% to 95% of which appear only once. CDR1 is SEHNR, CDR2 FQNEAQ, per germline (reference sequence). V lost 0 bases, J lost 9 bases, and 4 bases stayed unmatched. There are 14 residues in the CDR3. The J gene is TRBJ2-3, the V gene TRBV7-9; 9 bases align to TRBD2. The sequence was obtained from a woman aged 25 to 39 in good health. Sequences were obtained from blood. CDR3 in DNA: TGTGCCAGCAGCTTAGCTAGCGGGAGTGACACGCAGTATTTT. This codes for CASSLASGSDTQYF.